The 24 T cell receptor beta chains below come from one sample, sequenced in a study of blood T cell repertoires in COVID-19. TCRdb keeps only in-frame clones here, not all; method: immunoSEQ multiplex PCR. The repertoire holds about 140,000 clones, with 75% to 90% as singletons. Sequenced sample: peripheral blood. All receptors derive from a woman in her fifties or sixties with acute or convalescent COVID-19.

The chain joins TRBV6-5 to TRBJ1-1, with D perhaps TRBD1 (6 bases). Trimming removed 6 bases from V and 4 bases from J, with 15 bases in between. This CDR3 is 14 amino acids long. Germline CDR1 is MNHEY and CDR2 is SVGAGI. CDR3 sequence reads: CASSPGGQRTEAFF. The CDR3 DNA sequence: TGTGCCAGCAGCCCCGGGGGGCAGCGCACTGAAGCTTTCTTT.

This clone has only a few counts. V gene TRBV5-6 combines with J gene TRBJ2-2, with TRBD1 identical over 8 bases. Per the germline V gene, CDR1 is SGHDT and CDR2 is YYEEEE. With V trimmed by 4 bases and J by 4 bases, 9 bases remained unmatched. This CDR3 is 16 amino acids long. The CDR3 DNA sequence: TGTGCCAGCAGCCCCGACAGGGGAAAGGTCACCGGGGAGCTGTTTTTT. It codes for CASSPDRGKVTGELFF.

V gene TRBV30 combines with J gene TRBJ1-2; 8 bases align to TRBD1. Trimming at V came to 3 bases and at J to 6 bases, leaving 6 bases not matched to a gene. The length of the CDR3 is 13 residues. From germline, CDR1 is GTSNPN and CDR2 SVGIG (reference sequence). For the CDR3, the DNA is TGTGCCTGGAGGCCAGGACAGGGCGATGGCTACACCTTC. Its translation: CAWRPGQGDGYTF.

The J gene is TRBJ2-1, the V gene TRBV10-3; D might be TRBD2 (6 bases). This CDR3 contains 14 residues. In germline, CDR1 is ENHRY, CDR2 SYGVKD. Trimming cost V 7 bases and J 4 bases, with 14 bases left between them. CDR3 region: CAITSEPMYNEQFF. The CDR3 DNA reads TGTGCCATCACTAGCGAGCCGATGTACAATGAGCAGTTCTTC.

Comments on this clone: The same CDR3 arises from other DNA sequences in this sample as well. This chain uses TRBV7-2 with TRBJ2-1, with TRBD2 identical over 11 bases. Germline assignment: CDR1 SGHTA and CDR2 FQGNSA. J was trimmed by 0 bases and V by 0 bases; bases with no gene match: 4. The CDR3 has 18 amino acids. The CDR3, as DNA: TGTGCCAGCAGCTTAGCCGCTAGCGGGGGGAGCTCCTACAATGAGCAGTTCTTC. It codes for CASSLAASGGSSYNEQFF.

The chain couples TRBV11-1 to TRBJ2-7, with no clear D. The CDR3 has 13 amino acids. Trimming took 5 bases from V and 7 from J, leaving 15 bases between them. Looked up from germline, CDR1 is SGHAT and CDR2 is FQDESV (reference sequence). Here the CDR3 DNA reads TGTGCCAGCAGCGCCCTTCGAGGTTCGGAGCAGTACTTC. The encoded protein is CASSALRGSEQYF.

The chain joins TRBV3-1 (or the pseudogene TRBV3-2) to TRBJ1-5; D is perhaps TRBD1 (6 bases). CDR3 size: 15 residues. Trimming took 3 bases from V and 0 from J, leaving 9 bases between them. CDR1 and CDR2 from the germline V gene are LGHDT and YNNKEL (reference sequence). The CDR3 coding sequence is TGTGCCAGCAGCCAGGGACACCATAGCAATCAGCCCCAGCATTTT. Residues: CASSQGHHSNQPQHF.

The V gene is TRBV5-1, the J gene TRBJ2-7, with D possibly matching TRBD1 (6 bases). The V and J ends lost 4 bases and 2 bases respectively, with 13 bases between them. Germline loops: CDR1 SGHRS, CDR2 YFSETQ. CDR3 length: 14 amino acids. CDR3 nucleotides: TGCGCCAGCAGCCTGGATGGACAGCCCTACGAGCAGTACTTC. It specifies CASSLDGQPYEQYF. Filled out from reference TRBV5-1 and TRBJ2-7, the complete variable domain reads KAGVTQTPRYLIKTRGQQVTLSCSPISGHRSVSWYQQTPGQGLQFLFEYFSETQRNKGNFPGRFSGRQFSNSRSEMNVSTLELGDSALYLCASSLDGQPYEQYFGPGTRLTVT.

J is TRBJ2-2 and V is TRBV29-1; TRBD2 aligns across 10 bases. In germline, CDR1 is SQVTM, CDR2 ANQGSEA. This CDR3 is built from 15 residues. V dropped 4 bases and J dropped 2; count of bases not matched to a gene: 4. CDR3 region: CSVGPSGRNTGELFF. In nucleotides, the CDR3 is TGCAGCGTTGGTCCTAGCGGGAGAAACACCGGGGAGCTGTTTTTT.

This clone was observed once. The chain uses TRBV6-5 and TRBJ2-1, with 14 bases identical to TRBD2. Losses at the gene ends were 6 bases for V and 11 bases for J; bases not matched to a gene: 9. This CDR3 comprises 15 residues. Germline values: CDR1 MNHEY, CDR2 SVGAGI. The CDR3, as DNA: TGTGCCAGCAGCCAACCGGGACTAGCGGGAGATCAGCAGTTCTTC. Encoded protein: CASSQPGLAGDQQFF.

V and J are TRBV18 and TRBJ1-4; D might be TRBD1 (5 bases). CDR1 KGHSH and CDR2 LQKENI come from the germline V gene. V shed 0 bases and J shed 7 bases, with 12 bases lying between them. CDR3 length equals 15 residues. The CDR3, as DNA: TGTGCCAGCTCACCACCGGGGGGTGTTGGTGAAAAACTGTTTTTT. It specifies CASSPPGGVGEKLFF.

This chain uses TRBV7-6 with TRBJ2-3; 7 bases align to TRBD2. The CDR3 has 15 amino acids. Germline assignment: CDR1 SGHVS and CDR2 FNYEAQ. The V gene end was trimmed by 1 base and the J gene end by 3 bases; junction bases not matched to a gene: 4. CDR3 in DNA: TGTGCCAGCAGCTTAGGCGGGAGTGAAACAGATACGCAGTATTTT. Translated, it gives CASSLGGSETDTQYF.

The rearrangement links TRBV20-1 to TRBJ1-2; possibly TRBD1 for D (5 bases). The CDR3 consists of 13 residues. In germline, CDR1 is DFQATT, CDR2 SNEGSKA (reference sequence). V lost 3 bases to trimming and J lost 5 bases, with 13 bases between them. CDR3 in amino acids: CSASKREGYGYTF. CDR3 DNA sequence: TGCAGTGCTAGTAAGAGGGAGGGGTATGGCTACACCTTC.

The chain recombines TRBV12-5 with TRBJ2-1; TRBD1 agrees at 7 bases. The trim removed 4 bases at V and 2 bases at J, leaving 2 bases unmatched. CDR3 length: 14 amino acids. Germline V gene data show CDR1 as LGHNT and CDR2 as FRNRAP. CDR3 bases: TGTGCTAGTGGTTCCGGGACAGCCTACAATGAGCAGTTCTTC. It encodes CASGSGTAYNEQFF.

The chain links TRBV28 to TRBJ1-3; D perhaps matches TRBD1 (6 bases). Germline CDR1 MDHEN, CDR2 SYDVKM. V lost 7 bases, J lost 4 bases, and 14 bases lay in between. There are 14 residues in the CDR3. CDR3 protein: CASNSGHVGNTIYF. The DNA of the CDR3 is TGTGCCAGCAATTCGGGACACGTCGGAAACACCATATATTTT. Full variable domain (missing parts from reference TRBV28 and TRBJ1-3): DVKVTQSSRYLVKRTGEKVFLECVQDMDHENMFWYRQDPGLGLRLIYFSYDVKMKEKGDIPEGYSVSREKKERFSLILESASTNQTSMYLCASNSGHVGNTIYFGEGSWLTVV.

The chain couples TRBV7-8 to TRBJ2-7; 8 positions match TRBD2. With V trimmed by 1 base and J by 7 bases, 12 bases remained unmatched. The length of the CDR3 is 16 residues. Germline CDR1 SGHVS, CDR2 FQNEAQ. Here the CDR3 reads CASSLVTSSGWQEQYF. DNA for the CDR3: TGTGCCAGCAGCTTAGTAACGTCTAGCGGGTGGCAGGAGCAGTACTTC.

This clone was found a few times. This chain connects TRBV7-9 to TRBJ1-5, with a possible D match to TRBD1 (5 bases). V was clipped by 0 bases and J by 3 bases, with 6 bases between them. The CDR3 runs to 14 residues. Germline lookup yields CDR1 SEHNR and CDR2 FQNEAQ (reference sequence). The CDR3 is CASSLAGVNQPQHF. CDR3 DNA: TGTGCCAGCAGCTTAGCAGGGGTCAATCAGCCCCAGCATTTT.

V and J are TRBV5-4 and TRBJ1-6, with D perhaps TRBD1 (6 bases). In germline, CDR1 is SGHNT, CDR2 YYREEE (reference sequence). This CDR3 has 17 amino acids. Deletions cut 4 bases from V and 3 bases from J, with 17 bases between. CDR3 sequence: CASSPGGRALYNSPLHF. CDR3 nucleotides: TGTGCCAGCAGCCCTGGGGGCAGGGCCCTCTATAATTCACCCCTCCACTTT.

Worth noting for this clone: One end of the junction does not line up with germline, which may come from a read error. The rearrangement uses TRBV7-8 and TRBJ2-1, with 8 bases lining up with TRBD2. Germline V gene sequence: CDR1 SGHVS, CDR2 FQNEAQ. This CDR3 comprises 14 residues. The CDR3 protein is CASSLAGHYNEQFF. Written as DNA, the CDR3 is TGTGCCAGCAGCCTAGCGGGCCACTACAATGAGCAGTTCTTC.

The chain couples TRBV7-9 to TRBJ2-3; no firm D call. Germline values: CDR1 SEHNR, CDR2 FQNEAQ (reference sequence). The CDR3 consists of 12 residues. Deletions cut 5 bases from V and 5 bases from J, with 8 bases between. The CDR3 spells CASSEQLDTQYF. The CDR3, as DNA: TGTGCCAGCAGCGAGCAATTAGATACGCAGTATTTT.

The V gene is TRBV7-8, the J gene TRBJ2-5, with 8 positions matching TRBD2. Germline CDR1 SGHVS, CDR2 FQNEAQ. The CDR3 is 19 amino acids. The V gene end was trimmed by 1 base and the J gene end by 1 base; junction bases not matched to a gene: 14. CDR3 nucleotides: TGTGCCAGCAGCTTAGGCACGACGGGGGGGCAGTGGGGCCAAGAGACCCAGTACTTC. Amino acid sequence: CASSLGTTGGQWGQETQYF.

This chain connects TRBV10-3 to TRBJ2-1; 9 bases are shared with TRBD2. Germline CDR1 reads ENHRY; CDR2 reads SYGVKD. This CDR3 contains 15 residues. The V gene end was trimmed by 4 bases and the J gene end by 4 bases; junction bases not matched to a gene: 5. This CDR3 is CAISVSSGTYNEQFF. Here the CDR3 DNA reads TGTGCCATCAGTGTGTCTAGCGGGACGTACAATGAGCAGTTCTTC.

The chain joins TRBV7-3 to TRBJ2-1; 7 nucleotides align to TRBD2. With V trimmed by 0 bases and J by 7 bases, 6 bases remained unmatched. Germline CDR1 and CDR2: SGHTA and FQGTGA. The CDR3 loop spans 15 amino acids. The CDR3 sequence: CASSLTGGWRNEQFF. The CDR3 region has the DNA TGTGCCAGCAGCTTAACGGGAGGGTGGAGAAATGAGCAGTTCTTC.

The chain has TRBV2 and TRBJ1-1; the D gene is possibly TRBD1 (5 bases). The CDR3 sequence is 14 residues long. CDR1 is SNHLY and CDR2 is FYNNEI in the germline V gene. V gave up 6 bases and J gave up 7 bases, with 18 bases separating them. The CDR3 nucleotides are TGTGCCAGCAGACCACAGCTAAGGGGTGATGAAGCTTTCTTT. Translation: CASRPQLRGDEAFF.